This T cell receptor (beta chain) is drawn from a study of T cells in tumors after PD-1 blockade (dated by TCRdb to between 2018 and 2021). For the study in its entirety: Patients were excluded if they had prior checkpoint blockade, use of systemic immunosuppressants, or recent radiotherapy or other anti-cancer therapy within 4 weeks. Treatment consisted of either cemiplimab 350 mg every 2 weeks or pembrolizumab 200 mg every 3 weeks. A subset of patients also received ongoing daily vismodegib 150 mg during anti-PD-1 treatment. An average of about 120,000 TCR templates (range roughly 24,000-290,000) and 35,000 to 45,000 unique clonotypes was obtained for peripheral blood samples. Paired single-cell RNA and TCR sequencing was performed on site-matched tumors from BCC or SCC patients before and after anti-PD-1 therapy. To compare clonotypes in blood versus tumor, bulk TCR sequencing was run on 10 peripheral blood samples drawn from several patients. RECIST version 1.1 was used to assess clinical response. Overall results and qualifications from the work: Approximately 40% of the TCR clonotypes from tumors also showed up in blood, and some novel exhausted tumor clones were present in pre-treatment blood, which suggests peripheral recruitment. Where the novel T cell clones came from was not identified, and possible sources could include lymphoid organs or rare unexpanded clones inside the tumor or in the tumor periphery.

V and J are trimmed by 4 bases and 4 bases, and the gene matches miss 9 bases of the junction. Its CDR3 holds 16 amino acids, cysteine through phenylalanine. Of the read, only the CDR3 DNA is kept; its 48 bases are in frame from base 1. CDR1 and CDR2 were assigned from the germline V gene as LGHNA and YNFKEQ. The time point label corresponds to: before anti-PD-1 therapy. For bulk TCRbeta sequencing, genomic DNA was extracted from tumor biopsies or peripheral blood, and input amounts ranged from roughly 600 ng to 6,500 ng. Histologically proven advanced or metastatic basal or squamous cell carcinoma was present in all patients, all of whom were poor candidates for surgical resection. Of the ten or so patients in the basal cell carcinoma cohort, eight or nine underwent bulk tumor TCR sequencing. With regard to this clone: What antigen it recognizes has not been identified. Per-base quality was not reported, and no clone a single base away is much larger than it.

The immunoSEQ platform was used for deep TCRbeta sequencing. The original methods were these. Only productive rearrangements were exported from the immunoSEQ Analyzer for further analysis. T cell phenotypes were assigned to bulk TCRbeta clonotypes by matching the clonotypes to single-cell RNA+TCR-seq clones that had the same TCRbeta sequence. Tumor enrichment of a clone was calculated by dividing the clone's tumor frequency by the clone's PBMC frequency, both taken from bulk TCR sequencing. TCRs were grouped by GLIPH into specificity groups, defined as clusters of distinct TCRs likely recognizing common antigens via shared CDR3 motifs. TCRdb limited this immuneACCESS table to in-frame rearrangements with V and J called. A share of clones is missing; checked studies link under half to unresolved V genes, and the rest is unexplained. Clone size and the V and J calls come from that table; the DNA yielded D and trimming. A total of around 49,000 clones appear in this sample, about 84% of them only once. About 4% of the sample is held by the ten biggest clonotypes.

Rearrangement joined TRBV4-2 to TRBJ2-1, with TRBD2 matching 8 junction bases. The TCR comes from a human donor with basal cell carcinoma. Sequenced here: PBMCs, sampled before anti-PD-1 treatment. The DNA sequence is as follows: TGTGCCAGCAGCCCGGGGACCGGGGGGGCGTACAATGAGCAGTTCTTC. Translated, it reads CASSPGTGGAYNEQFF.